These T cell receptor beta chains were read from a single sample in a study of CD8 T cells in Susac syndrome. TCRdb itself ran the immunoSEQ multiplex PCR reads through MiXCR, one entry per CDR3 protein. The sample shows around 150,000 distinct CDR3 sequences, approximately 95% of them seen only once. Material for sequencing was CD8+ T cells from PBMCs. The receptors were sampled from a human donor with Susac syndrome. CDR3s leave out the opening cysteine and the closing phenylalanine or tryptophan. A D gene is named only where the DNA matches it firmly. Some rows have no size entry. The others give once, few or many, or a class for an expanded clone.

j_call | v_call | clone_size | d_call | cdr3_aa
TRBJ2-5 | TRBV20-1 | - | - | SATKGETQY
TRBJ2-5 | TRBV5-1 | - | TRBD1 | ASSSPTTGGLVETQY
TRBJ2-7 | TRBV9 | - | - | ASSVAGRASPYEQY
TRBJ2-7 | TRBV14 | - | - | ASSQDSYEQY
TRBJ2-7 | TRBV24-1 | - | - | ATSQSVGGQY
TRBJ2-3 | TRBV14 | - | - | ASSPGTSTDTQY
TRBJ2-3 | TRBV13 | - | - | ASSLRAGPHLTDTQY
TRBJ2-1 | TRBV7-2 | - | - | ASSPGDYLPPNEQF
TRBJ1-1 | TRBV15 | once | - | ATSSRGDEAF
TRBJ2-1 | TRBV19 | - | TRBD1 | ASSIDTDRTRDEQF
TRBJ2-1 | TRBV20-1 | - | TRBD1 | SARTQGHEQF
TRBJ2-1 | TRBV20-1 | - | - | SARDWDSGYNEQF
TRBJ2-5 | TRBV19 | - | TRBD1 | ASSILGQGALETQY
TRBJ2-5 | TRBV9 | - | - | ASSAEGAPQETQY
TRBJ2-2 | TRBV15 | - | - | ATSIGSIDTGELF
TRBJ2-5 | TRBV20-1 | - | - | SARGVSGTPGETQY
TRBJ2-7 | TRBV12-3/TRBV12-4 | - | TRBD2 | ASSLLAGGNEQY
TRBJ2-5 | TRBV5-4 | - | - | ASSFSDQETQY
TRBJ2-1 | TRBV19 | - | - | ASSMIRSSYNEQF
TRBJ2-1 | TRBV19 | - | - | ASSMGGNPSYNEQF
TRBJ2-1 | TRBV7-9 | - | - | ASSSRGCPYNEQF
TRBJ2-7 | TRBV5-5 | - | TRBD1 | ASSRRQGSGSYEQY
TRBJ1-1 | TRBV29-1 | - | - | SAPAAGTEAF
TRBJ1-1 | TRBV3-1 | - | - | ASSQGMGTEAF
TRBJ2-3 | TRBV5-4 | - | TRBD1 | ASSFDRDPTDTQY
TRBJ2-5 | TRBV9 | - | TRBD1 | ASSPGTGSLETQY
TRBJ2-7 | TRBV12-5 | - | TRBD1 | ASAPDRLGYEQY
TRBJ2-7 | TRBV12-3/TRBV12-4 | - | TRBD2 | ASSLGGTGNYEQY
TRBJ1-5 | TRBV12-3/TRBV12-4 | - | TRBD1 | ASSFFRPGQHNQPQH
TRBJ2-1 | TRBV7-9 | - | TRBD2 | ASRWTSGRVVYNEQF
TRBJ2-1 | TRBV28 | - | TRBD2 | ASSLTSGSIADDEQF
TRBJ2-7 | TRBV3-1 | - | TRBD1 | ASSQADRDRGEQY
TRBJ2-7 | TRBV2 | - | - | ASKGALEQY
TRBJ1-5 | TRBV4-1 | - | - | ASSQGPDKSNQPQH
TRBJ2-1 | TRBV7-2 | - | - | ASSSPARLGSDEQF
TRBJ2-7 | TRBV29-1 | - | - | SVDGGYEQY
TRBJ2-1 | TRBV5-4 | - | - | ASSSERDEQF
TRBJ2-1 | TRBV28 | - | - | ASSQSDEQF
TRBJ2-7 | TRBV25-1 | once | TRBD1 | ASSGGTGRDQY
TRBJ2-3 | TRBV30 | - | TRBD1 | ARTEGAGTDTQY
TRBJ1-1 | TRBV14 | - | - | ASSQTRDLNTEAF
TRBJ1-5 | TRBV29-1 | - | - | SVASGDNQPQH
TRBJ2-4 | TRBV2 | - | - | ASEGGKNIQY
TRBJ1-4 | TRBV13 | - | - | ASSLVGEKLF
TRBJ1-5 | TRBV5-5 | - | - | ASSLSGLSNQPQH
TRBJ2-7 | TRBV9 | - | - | ASSVAGTPLNEQY
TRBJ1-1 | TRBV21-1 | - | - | ASSKVYRGRVNTEAF
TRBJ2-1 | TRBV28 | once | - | ASSLPPEGRDYNEQF
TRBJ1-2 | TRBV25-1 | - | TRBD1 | ASSELALASTGATNYGYT
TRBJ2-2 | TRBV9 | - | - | ASSAFTGELF
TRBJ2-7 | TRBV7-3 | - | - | ASSLYPSYEQY
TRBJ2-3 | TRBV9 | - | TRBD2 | ASSVGLAGGVDSTDTQY
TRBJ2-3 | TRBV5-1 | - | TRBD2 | ASSLTSGSYLGGDTQY
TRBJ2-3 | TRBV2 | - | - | ASSDLTGTDTQY
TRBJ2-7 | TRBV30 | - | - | AWSVRWQAEISSYEQY